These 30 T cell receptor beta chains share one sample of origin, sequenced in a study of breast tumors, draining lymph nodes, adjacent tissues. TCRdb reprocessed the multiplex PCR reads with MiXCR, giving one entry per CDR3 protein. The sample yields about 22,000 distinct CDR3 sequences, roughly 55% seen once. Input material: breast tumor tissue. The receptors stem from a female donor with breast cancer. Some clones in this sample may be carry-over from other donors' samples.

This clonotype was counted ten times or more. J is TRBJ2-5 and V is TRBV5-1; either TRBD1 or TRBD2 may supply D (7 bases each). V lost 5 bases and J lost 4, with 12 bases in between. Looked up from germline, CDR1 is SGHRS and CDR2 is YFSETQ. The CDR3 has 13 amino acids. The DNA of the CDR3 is TGCGCCAGCAGTTTCAGGGGGGGAGAGACCCAGTACTTC. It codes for CASSFRGGETQYF.

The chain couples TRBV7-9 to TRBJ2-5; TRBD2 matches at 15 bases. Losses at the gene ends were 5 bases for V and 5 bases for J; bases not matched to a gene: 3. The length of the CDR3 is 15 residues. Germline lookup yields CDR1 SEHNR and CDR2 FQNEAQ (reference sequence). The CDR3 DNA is TGTGCCAGCAGCGGACTAGCGGGAGGGCGTGAGACCCAGTACTTC. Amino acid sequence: CASSGLAGGRETQYF.

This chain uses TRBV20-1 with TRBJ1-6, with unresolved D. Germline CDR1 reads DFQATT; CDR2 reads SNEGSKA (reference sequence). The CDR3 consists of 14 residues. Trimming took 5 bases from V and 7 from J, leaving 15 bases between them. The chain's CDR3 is CSAFGGRSNSPLHF. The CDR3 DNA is TGCAGTGCTTTCGGCGGGAGGTCAAATTCACCCCTCCACTTT.

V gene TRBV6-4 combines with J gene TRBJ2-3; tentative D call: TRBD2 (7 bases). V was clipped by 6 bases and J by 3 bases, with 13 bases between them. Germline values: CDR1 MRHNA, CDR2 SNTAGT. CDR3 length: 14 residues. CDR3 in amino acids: CASRGGAGTDTQYF. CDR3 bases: TGTGCCAGCAGAGGGGGGGCCGGTACAGATACGCAGTATTTT.

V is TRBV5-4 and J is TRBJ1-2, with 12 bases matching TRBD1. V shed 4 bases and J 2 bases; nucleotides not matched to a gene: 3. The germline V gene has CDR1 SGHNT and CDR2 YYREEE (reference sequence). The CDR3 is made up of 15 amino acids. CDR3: CASSPGTGGNYGYTF. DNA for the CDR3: TGTGCCAGCAGCCCGGGGACAGGGGGCAACTATGGCTACACCTTC.

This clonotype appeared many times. The CDR3 loop reads CASSLGGGGEKLFF. The CDR3 DNA is TGTGCCAGCAGCCTAGGAGGGGGGGGTGAAAAACTGTTTTTT. The J gene is TRBJ1-4, the V gene TRBV9; D may be TRBD1 (6 bases). The CDR3 runs 14 residues. Between the trimmed V and J ends, which lost 4 bases and 7 bases, there was a span of 14 bases. Germline CDR1 is SGDLS and CDR2 is YYNGEE.

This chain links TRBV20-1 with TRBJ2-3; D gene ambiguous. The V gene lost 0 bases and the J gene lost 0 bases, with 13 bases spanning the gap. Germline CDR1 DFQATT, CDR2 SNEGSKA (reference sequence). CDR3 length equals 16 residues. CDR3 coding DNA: TGCAGTGCTAGAGATTGGGCACCTCCTAGCACAGATACGCAGTATTTT. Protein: CSARDWAPPSTDTQYF.

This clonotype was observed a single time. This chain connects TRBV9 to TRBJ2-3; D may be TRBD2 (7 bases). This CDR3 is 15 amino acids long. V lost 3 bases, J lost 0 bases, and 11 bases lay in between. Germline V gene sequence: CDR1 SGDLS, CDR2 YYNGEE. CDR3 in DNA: TGTGCCAGCAGCGAGGGGGACTACAGCACAGATACGCAGTATTTT. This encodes CASSEGDYSTDTQYF. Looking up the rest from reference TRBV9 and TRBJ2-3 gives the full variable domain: DSGVTQTPKHLITATGQRVTLRCSPRSGDLSVYWYQQSLDQGLQFLIQYYNGEERAKGNILERFSAQQFPDLHSELNLSSLELGDSALYFCASSEGDYSTDTQYFGPGTRLTVL.

Here the CDR3 reads CASSEGSRGGQFF. The CDR3 DNA reads TGTGCCAGCAGTGAAGGATCGCGGGGTGGGCAGTTCTTC. The chain combines TRBV2 with TRBJ2-1; perhaps TRBD2 as D (6 bases). Trimming took 1 base from V and 12 from J, leaving 13 bases between them. Germline loops: CDR1 SNHLY, CDR2 FYNNEI. This CDR3 spans 13 amino acids.

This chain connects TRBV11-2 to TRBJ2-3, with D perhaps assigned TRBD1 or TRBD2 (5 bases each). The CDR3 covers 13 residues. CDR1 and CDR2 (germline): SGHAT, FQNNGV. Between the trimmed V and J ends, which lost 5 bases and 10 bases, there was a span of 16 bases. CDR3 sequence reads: CASSPGSWDAQYF. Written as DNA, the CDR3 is TGTGCCAGCAGCCCTGGGAGTTGGGACGCGCAGTATTTT.

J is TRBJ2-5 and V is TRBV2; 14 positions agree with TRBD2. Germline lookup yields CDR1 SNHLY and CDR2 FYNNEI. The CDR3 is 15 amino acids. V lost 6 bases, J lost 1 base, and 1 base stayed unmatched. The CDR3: CASRGTSGSQETQYF. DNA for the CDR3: TGTGCCAGCAGGGGGACTAGCGGGAGCCAAGAGACCCAGTACTTC.

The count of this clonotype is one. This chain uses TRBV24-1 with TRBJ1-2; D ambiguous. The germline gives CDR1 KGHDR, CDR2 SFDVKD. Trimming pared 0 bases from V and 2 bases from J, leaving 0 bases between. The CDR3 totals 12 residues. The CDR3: CATSDLNYGYTF. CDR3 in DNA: TGTGCCACCAGTGATTTGAACTATGGCTACACCTTC.

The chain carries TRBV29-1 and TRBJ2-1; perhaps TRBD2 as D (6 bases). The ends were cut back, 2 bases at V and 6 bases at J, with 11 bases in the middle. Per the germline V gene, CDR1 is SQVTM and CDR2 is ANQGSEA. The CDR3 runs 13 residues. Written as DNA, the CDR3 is TGCAGCGTTGAACTAGCGAGGCCCAATGAGCAGTTCTTC. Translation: CSVELARPNEQFF.

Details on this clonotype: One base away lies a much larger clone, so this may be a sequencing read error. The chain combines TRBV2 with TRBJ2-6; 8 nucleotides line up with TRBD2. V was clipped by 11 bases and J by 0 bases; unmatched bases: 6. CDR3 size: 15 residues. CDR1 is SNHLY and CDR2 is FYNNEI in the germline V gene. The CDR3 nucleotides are TGTGCCTGCATCGGGGGGGGCTCTGGGGCCAACGTCCTGACTTTC. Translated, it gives CACIGGGSGANVLTF.

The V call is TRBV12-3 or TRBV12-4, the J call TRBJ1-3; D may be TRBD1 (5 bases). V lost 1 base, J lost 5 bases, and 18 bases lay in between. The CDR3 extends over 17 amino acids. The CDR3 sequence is CASSLGGDLQQRNTIYF. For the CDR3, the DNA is TGTGCCAGCAGTTTAGGGGGGGACCTTCAGCAAAGAAACACCATATATTTT.

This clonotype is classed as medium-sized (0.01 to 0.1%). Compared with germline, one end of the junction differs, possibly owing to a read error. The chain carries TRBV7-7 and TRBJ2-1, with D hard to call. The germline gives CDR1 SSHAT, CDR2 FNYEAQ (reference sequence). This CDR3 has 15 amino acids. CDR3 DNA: TGTGCTAGCAGCCCCCCAGGTGGGCCTTACAATGAGCAGTTCTTC. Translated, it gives CASSPPGGPYNEQFF.

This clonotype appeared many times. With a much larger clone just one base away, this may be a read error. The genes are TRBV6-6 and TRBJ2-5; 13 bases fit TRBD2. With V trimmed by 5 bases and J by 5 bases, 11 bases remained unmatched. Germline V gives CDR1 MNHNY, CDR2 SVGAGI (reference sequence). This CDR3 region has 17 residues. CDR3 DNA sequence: TGTGCCAGCAGTCACCTACAGGGACTAGCGGGACCGGAGACCCAGTACTTC. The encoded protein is CASSHLQGLAGPETQYF.

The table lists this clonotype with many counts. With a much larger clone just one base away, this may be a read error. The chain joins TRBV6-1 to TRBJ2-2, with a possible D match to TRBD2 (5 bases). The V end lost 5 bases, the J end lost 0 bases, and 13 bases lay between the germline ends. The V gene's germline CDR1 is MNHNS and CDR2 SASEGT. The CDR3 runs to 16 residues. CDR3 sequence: CASSQFSGANTGELFF. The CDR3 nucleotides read TGTGCCAGCAGTCAATTCTCCGGGGCGAACACCGGGGAGCTGTTTTTT.

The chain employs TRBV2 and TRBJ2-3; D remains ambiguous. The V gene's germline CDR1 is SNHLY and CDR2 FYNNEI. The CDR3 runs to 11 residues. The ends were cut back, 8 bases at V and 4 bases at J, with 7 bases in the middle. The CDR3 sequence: CASGPSDTQYF. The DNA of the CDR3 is TGTGCCAGCGGACCTTCAGATACGCAGTATTTT.

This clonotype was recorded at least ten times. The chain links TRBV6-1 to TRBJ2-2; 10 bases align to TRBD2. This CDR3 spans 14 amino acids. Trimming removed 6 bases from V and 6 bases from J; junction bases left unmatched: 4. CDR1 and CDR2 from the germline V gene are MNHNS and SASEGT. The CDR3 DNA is TGTGCCAGCAGGGAACTAGCGGGGTCCGGGGAGCTGTTTTTT. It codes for CASRELAGSGELFF.

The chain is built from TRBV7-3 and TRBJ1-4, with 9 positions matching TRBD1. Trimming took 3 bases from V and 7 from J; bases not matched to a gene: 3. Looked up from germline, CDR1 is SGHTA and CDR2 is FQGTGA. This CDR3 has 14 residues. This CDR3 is CASSFTGGSEKLFF. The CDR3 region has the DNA TGTGCCAGCAGCTTTACAGGGGGCTCTGAAAAACTGTTTTTT.

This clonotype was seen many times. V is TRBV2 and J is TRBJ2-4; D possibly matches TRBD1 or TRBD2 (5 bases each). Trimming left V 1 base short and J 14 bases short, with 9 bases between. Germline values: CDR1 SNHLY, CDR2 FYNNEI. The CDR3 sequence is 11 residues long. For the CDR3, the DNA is TGTGCCAGCAGTGAAGGAGGGGATGAGTACTTC. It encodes CASSEGGDEYF.

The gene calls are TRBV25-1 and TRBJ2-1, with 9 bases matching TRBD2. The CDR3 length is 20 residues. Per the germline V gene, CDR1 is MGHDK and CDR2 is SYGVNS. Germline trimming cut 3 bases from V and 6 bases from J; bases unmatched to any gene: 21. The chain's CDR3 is CASSDKPPGLAFVLGNEQFF. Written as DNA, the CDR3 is TGTGCCAGCAGTGACAAACCTCCGGGACTAGCTTTCGTTTTGGGCAATGAGCAGTTCTTC.

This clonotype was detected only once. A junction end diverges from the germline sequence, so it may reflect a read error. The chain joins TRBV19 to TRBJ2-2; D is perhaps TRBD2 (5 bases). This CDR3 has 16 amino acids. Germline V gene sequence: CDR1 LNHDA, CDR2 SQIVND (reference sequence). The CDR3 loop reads CASSDRERLGTGELLF. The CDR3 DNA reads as TGTGCCAGTAGTGACCGAGAGAGGCTGGGCACCGGGGAGCTGCTTTTT. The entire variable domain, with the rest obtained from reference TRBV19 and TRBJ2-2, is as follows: DGGITQSPKYLFRKEGQNVTLSCEQNLNHDAMYWYRQDPGQGLRLIYYSQIVNDFQKGDIAEGYSVSREKKESFPLTVTSAQKNPTAFYLCASSDRERLGTGELLFGEGSRLTVL.

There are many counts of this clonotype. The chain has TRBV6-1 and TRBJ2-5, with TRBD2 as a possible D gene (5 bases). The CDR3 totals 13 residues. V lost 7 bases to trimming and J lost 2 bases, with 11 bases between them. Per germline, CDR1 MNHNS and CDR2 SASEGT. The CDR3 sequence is CASNVARQETQYF. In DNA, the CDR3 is TGTGCCAGCAATGTAGCGCGACAAGAGACCCAGTACTTC.

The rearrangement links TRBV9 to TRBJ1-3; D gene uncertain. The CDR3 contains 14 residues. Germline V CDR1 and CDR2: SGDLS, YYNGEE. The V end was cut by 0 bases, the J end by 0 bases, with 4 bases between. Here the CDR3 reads CASSVANSGNTIYF. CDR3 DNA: TGTGCCAGCAGCGTAGCCAACTCTGGAAACACCATATATTTT.

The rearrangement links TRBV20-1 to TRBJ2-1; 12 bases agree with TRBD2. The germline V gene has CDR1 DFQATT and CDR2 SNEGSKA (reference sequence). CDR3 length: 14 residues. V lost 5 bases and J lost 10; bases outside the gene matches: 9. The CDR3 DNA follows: TGCAGTGCTGTGAGTCGACTAGCGGGGGTAGAGCAGTTCTTC. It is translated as CSAVSRLAGVEQFF.

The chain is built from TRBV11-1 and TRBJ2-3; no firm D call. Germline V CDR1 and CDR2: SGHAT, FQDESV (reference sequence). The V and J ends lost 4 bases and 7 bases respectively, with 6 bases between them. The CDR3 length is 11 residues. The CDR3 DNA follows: TGTGCCAGCAGCTCAGCCTATACGCAGTATTTT. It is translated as CASSSAYTQYF.

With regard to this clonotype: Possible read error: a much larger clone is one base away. CDR3 DNA sequence: TGTGCCAGTGGTATTGGACAGGGCACTGAAGCTTTCTTT. Translation: CASGIGQGTEAFF. V and J are TRBV19 and TRBJ1-1; 8 nucleotides agree with TRBD1. CDR1 and CDR2 (germline): LNHDA, SQIVND (reference sequence). CDR3 length: 13 amino acids.

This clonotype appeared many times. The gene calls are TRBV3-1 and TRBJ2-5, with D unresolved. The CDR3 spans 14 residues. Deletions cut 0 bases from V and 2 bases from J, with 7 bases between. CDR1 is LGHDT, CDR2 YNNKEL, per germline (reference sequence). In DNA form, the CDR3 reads TGTGCCAGCAGCCAAGATTTTGGTCAAGAGACCCAGTACTTC. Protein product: CASSQDFGQETQYF.